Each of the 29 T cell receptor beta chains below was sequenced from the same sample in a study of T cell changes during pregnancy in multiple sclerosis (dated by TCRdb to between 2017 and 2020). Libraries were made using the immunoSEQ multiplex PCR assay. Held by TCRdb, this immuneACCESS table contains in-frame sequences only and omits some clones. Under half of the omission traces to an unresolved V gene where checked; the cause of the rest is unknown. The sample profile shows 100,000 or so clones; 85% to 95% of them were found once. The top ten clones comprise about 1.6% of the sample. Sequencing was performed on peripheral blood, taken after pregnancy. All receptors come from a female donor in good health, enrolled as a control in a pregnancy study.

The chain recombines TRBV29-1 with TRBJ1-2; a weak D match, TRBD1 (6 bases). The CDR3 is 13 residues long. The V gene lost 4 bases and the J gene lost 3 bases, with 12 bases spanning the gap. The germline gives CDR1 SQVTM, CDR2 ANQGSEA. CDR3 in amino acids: CSVGQGTDYGYTF. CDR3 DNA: TGCAGCGTTGGTCAGGGGACGGACTATGGCTACACCTTC.

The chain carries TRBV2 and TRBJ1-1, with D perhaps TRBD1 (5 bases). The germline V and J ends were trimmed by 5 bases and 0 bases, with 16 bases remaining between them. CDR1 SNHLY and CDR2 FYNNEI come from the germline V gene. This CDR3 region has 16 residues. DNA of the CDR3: TGTGCCAGCAGTCTCCCCCAGGGTGGGATGAACACTGAAGCTTTCTTT. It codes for CASSLPQGGMNTEAFF.

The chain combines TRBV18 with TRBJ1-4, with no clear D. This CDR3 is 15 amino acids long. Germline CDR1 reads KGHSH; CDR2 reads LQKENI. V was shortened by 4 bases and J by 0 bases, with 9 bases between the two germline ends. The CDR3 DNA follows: TGTGCCAGCTCACGAAGCCCCGCAACTAATGAAAAACTGTTTTTT. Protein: CASSRSPATNEKLFF.

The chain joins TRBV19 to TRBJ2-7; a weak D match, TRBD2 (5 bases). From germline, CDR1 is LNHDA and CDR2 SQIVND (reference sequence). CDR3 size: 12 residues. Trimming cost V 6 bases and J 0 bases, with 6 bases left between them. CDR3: CASRGDSYEQYF. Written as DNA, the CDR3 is TGTGCCAGTAGGGGAGACTCCTACGAGCAGTACTTC.

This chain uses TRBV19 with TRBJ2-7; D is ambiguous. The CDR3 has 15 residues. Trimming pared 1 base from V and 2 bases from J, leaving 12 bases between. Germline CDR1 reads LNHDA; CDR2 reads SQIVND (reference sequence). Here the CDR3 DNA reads TGTGCCAGTAGTATAGGGAACAGTCGAGCCTACGAGCAGTACTTC. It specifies CASSIGNSRAYEQYF.

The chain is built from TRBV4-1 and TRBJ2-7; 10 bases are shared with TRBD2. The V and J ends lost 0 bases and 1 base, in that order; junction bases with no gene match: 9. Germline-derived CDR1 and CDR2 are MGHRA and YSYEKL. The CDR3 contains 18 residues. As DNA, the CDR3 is TGCGCCAGCAGCCAAGAATGGTTAGCGGGAGGTACATCCTACGAGCAGTACTTC. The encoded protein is CASSQEWLAGGTSYEQYF.

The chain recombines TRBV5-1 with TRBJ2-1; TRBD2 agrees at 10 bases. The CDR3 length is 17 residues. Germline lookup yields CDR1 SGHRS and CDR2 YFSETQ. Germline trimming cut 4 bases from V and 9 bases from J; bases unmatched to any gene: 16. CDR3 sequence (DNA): TGCGCCAGCAGCACCGGAGGGGCTAGCGGGAGTTCGGCTGAGCAGTTCTTC. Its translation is CASSTGGASGSSAEQFF.

The CDR3 here is CASSFSGADQPQHF. For the CDR3, the DNA is TGTGCCAGCAGTTTTAGTGGGGCAGATCAGCCCCAGCATTTT. The chain employs TRBV27 and TRBJ1-5, with D maybe TRBD1 (5 bases). The CDR3 contains 14 residues. V shed 3 bases and J shed 5 bases, with 11 bases lying between them. The germline CDR1 and CDR2 sequences are MNHEY and SMNVEV (reference sequence).

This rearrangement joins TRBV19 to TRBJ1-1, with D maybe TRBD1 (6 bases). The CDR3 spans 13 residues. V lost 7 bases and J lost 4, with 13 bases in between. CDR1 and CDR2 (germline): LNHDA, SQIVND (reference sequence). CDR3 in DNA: TGTGCCAGTATATCAGGGGTGGGCACTGAAGCTTTCTTT. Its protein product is CASISGVGTEAFF.

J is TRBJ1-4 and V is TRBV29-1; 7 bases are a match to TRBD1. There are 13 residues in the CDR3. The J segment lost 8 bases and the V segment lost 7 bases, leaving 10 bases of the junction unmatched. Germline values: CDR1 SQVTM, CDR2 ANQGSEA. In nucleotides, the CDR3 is TGCAGCGGCCGGGACAGCAATGGGGAAAAACTGTTTTTT. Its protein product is CSGRDSNGEKLFF.

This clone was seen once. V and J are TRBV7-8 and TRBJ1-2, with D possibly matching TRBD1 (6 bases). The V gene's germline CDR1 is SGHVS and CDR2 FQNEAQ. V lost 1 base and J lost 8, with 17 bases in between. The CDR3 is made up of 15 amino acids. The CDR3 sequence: CASSLEGTTGLGYTF. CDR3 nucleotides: TGTGCCAGCAGCTTAGAAGGGACAACAGGGTTAGGCTACACCTTC.

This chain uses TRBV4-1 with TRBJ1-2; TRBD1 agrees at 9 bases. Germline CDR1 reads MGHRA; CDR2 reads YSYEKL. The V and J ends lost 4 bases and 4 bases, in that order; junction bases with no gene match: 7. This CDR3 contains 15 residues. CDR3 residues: CASSPTGGAFYGYTF. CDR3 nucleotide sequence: TGCGCCAGCAGCCCTACAGGGGGCGCTTTCTATGGCTACACCTTC.

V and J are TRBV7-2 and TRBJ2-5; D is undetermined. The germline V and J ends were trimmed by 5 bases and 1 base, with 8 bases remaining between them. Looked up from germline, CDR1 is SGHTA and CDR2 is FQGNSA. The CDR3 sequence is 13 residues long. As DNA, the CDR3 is TGTGCCAGCAGCCCCCTACCCCAAGAGACCCAGTACTTC. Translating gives CASSPLPQETQYF.

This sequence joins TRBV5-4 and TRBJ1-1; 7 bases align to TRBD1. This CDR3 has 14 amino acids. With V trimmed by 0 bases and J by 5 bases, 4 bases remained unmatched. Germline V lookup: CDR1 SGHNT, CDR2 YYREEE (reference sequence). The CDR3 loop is CASSLDRGWTEAFF. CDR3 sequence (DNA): TGTGCCAGCAGCTTGGACAGGGGTTGGACTGAAGCTTTCTTT. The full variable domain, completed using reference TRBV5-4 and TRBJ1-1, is ETGVTQSPTHLIKTRGQQVTLRCSSQSGHNTVSWYQQALGQGPQFIFQYYREEENGRGNFPPRFSGLQFPNYSSELNVNALELDDSALYLCASSLDRGWTEAFFGQGTRLTVV.

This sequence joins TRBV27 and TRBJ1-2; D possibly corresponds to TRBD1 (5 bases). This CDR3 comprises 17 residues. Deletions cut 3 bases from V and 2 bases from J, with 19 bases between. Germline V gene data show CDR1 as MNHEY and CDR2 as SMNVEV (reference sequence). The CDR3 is CASSFVGTQGWNYGYTF. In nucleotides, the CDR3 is TGTGCCAGCAGTTTCGTCGGTACCCAGGGCTGGAACTATGGCTACACCTTC.

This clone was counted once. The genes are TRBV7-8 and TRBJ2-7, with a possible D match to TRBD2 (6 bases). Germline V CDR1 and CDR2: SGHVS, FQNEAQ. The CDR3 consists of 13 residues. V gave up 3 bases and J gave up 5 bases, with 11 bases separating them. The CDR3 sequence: CASSFTGVDEQYF. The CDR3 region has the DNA TGTGCCAGCAGCTTTACGGGAGTCGACGAGCAGTACTTC.

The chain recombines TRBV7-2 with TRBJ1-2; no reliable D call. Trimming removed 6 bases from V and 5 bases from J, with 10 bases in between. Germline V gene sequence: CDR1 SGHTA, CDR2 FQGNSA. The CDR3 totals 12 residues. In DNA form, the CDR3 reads TGTGCCAGCAGTCGAGGAGGATATGGCTACACCTTC. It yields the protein CASSRGGYGYTF.

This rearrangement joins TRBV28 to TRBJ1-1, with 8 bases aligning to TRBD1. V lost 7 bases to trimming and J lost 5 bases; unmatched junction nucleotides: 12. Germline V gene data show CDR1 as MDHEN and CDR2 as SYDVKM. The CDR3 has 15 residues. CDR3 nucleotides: TGTGCCAGCAACCTAGGACAGGGTAGGCGTACTGAAGCTTTCTTT. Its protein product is CASNLGQGRRTEAFF.

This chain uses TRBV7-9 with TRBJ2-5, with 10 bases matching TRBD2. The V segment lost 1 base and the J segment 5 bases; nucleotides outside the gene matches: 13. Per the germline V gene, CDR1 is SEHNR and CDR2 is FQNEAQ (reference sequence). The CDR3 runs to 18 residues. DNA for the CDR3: TGTGCCAGCAGCTTAGTCGTAGCTAGCGGGAGCGTATGGGAGACCCAGTACTTC. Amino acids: CASSLVVASGSVWETQYF.

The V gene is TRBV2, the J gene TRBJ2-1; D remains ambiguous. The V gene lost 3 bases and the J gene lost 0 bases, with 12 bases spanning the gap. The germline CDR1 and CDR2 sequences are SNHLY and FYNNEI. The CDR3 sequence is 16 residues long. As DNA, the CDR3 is TGTGCCAGCAGTGAGTCCTTTCTAAGCTCCTACAATGAGCAGTTCTTC. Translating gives CASSESFLSSYNEQFF.

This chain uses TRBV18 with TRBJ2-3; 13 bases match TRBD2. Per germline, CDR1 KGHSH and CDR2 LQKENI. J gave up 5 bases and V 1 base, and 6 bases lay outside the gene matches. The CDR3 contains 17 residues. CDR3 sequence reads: CASSPRTSGGLVDTQYF. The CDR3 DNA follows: TGTGCCAGCTCACCACGGACTAGCGGGGGTCTAGTAGATACGCAGTATTTT.

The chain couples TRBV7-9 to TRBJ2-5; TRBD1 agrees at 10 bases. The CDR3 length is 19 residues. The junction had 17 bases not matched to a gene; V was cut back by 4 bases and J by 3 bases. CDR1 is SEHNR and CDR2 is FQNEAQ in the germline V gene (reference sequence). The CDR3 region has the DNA TGTGCCAGCAGCTACCGGCTGAGTATTACGGGACAGGGGAAAGAGACCCAGTACTTC. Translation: CASSYRLSITGQGKETQYF.

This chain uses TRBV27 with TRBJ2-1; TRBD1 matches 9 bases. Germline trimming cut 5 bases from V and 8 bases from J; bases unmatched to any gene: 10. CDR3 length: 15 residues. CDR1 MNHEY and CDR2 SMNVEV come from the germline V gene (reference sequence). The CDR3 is CASSLQGASFDEQFF. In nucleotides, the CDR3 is TGTGCCAGCAGTCTACAGGGGGCCTCGTTTGATGAGCAGTTCTTC.

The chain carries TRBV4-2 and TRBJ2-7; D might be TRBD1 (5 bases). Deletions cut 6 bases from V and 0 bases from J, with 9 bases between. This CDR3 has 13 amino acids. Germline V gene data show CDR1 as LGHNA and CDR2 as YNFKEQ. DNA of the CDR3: TGTGCCAGCAGTGAGACAGTCTCCTACGAGCAGTACTTC. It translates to CASSETVSYEQYF.

CDR3 DNA sequence: TGCGCCAGCAGCCAAGGACTAGCGGCTCGGGAGCAGTTCTTC. Its translation is CASSQGLAAREQFF. This sequence joins TRBV4-1 and TRBJ2-1; TRBD2 agrees at 9 bases. V lost 1 base to trimming and J lost 10 bases; unmatched junction nucleotides: 5. Germline values: CDR1 MGHRA, CDR2 YSYEKL. The CDR3 has 14 amino acids.

CDR3 region: CASSEGLAGPYNEQFF. CDR3 in DNA: TGTGCCAGCAGTGAAGGGCTAGCGGGACCCTACAATGAGCAGTTCTTC. This sequence joins TRBV2 and TRBJ2-1; TRBD2 matches at 9 bases. V shed 1 base and J 2 bases; nucleotides not matched to a gene: 3. The CDR3 runs to 16 residues. Germline V CDR1 and CDR2: SNHLY, FYNNEI.

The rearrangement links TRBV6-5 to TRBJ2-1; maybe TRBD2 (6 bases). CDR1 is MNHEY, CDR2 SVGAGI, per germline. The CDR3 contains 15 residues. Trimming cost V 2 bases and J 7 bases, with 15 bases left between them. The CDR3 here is CASSYGSSARNEQFF. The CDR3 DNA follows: TGTGCCAGCAGTTACGGGTCTAGCGCTAGGAATGAGCAGTTCTTC.

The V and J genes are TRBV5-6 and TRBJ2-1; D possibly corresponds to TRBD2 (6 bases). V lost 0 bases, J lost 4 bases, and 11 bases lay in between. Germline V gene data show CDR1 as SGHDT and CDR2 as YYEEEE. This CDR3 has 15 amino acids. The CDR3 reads CASSLDGRGYNEQFF. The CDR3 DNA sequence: TGTGCCAGCAGCTTGGACGGGAGAGGTTACAATGAGCAGTTCTTC.

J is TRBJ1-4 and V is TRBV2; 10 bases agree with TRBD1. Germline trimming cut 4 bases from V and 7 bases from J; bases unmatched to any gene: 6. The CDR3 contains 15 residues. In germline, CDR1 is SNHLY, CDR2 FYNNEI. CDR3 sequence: CASSGQGAVFEKLFF. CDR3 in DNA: TGTGCCAGCAGTGGACAGGGGGCGGTGTTTGAAAAACTGTTTTTT.